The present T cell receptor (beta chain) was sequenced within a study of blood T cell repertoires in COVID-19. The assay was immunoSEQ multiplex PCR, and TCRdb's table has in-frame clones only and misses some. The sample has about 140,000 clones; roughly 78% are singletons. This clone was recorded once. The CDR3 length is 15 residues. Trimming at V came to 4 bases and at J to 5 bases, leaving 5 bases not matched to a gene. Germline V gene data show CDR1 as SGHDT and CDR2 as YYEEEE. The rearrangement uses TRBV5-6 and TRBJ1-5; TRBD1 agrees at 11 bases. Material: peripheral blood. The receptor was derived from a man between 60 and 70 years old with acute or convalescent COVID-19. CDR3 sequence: CASSPRDRGDQPQHF. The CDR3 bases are TGTGCCAGCAGCCCCCGGGACAGGGGGGATCAGCCCCAGCATTTT.